This TCR beta chain emerged from a study of blood T cells in healthy people across ages. This clonotype was detected a few times. Its specificity is not known. With a J-beta primer mix and a sample-barcoded 5' primer, a second PCR ran roughly 6 to 12 cycles. TCRdb re-called the 5' RACE reads through MiXCR, storing one row per CDR3 protein. The repertoire consists of 600,000 or so distinct CDR3 sequences, with 25% to 35% occurring once and the leading ten covering about 15%. Study observations and caveats: Age showed a roughly linear inverse relationship with TCR beta diversity per million T cells. The study could not conclusively compare naive and antigen-experienced cells, given its unsorted PBMCs. Expanded clonotype shifts may have been confounded, as the donors had an unknown CMV status.

Sequences were obtained from blood. The receptor comes from an elderly woman in good health.

The CDR3 loop reads CASSSSPSYNEQFF. The DNA for the CDR3 is TGTGCCAGCAGCTCGAGCCCTTCCTACAATGAGCAGTTCTTC. The rearrangement uses TRBV7-3 and TRBJ2-1; D remains ambiguous. This CDR3 has 14 residues. Germline V CDR1 and CDR2: SGHTA, FQGTGA. Trimming cost V 4 bases and J 1 base, with 8 bases left between them.